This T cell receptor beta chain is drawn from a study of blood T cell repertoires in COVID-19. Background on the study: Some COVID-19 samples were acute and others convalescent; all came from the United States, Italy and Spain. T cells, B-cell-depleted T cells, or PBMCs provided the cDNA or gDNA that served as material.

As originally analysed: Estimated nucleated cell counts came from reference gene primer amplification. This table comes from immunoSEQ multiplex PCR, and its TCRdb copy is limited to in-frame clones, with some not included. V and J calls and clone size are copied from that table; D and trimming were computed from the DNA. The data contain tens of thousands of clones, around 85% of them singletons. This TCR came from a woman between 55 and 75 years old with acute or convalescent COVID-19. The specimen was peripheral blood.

The DNA for the CDR3 is TGTGCCAGCAGCTCCGCAGGGACAGTTAACACTGAAGCTTTCTTT. Amino acids: CASSSAGTVNTEAFF. The V and J genes are TRBV11-2 and TRBJ1-1, with 7 bases lining up with TRBD1. There are 15 residues in the CDR3. The germline gives CDR1 SGHAT, CDR2 FQNNGV. Trimming at V came to 4 bases and at J to 2 bases, leaving 7 bases not matched to a gene.